These T cell receptor beta chains were read from a single sample in a study of cytotoxic CD8 clonotypes in ibrutinib-treated CLL. Sequencing used immunoSEQ multiplex PCR; TCRdb keeps in-frame clones, though not all of them. The table includes about 74,000 clones, approximately 80% detected once. The sequencing used PBMCs, collected at disease progression, from a patient treated with ibrutinib. All receptors derive from a human donor with chronic lymphocytic leukemia. CDR3s include the opening cysteine and the closing phenylalanine or tryptophan. The D gene is left open where the match is weak. Expanded clones are given a class, and other clones once, few, many or no size at all.

V gene: TRBV21-1
J gene: TRBJ2-7
D gene: .
CDR3 length: 17
clone size: few
CDR3 DNA: TGTGCCAGCAGCAAAGGGGATTCGGGACAGGGAGGGGACGAGCAGTACTTC
CDR3 protein: CASSKGDSGQGGDEQYF

V gene: TRBV18
J gene: TRBJ2-5
D gene: TRBD2
CDR3 length: 14
clone size: .
CDR3 DNA: TGTGCCAGCTCACCGTCGGGACTAGTAGAGACCCAGTACTTC
CDR3 protein: CASSPSGLVETQYF

V gene: TRBV6-1
J gene: TRBJ1-1
D gene: .
CDR3 length: 14
clone size: once
CDR3 DNA: TGTGCCAGCAGTGAATCTCCAGGCGGCATGGTCGCTTTCTTT
CDR3 protein: CASSESPGGMVAFF

V gene: TRBV7-7
J gene: TRBJ1-5
D gene: .
CDR3 length: 15
clone size: once
CDR3 DNA: TGCGCCAGCAGCCAAGATCCCCTAAGCAATCAGCCCCAGCATTTT
CDR3 protein: CASSQDPLSNQPQHF

V gene: TRBV5-1
J gene: TRBJ1-4
D gene: .
CDR3 length: 13
clone size: .
CDR3 DNA: TGCGCCAGCAGCTTAAGAGGGGTGGAAAAACTGTTTTTT
CDR3 protein: CASSLRGVEKLFF

V gene: TRBV5-1
J gene: TRBJ2-7
D gene: .
CDR3 length: 15
clone size: .
CDR3 DNA: TGCGCCAGCAGCATGGGGACGTTTAGCTCCTACGAGCAGTACTTC
CDR3 protein: CASSMGTFSSYEQYF

V gene: TRBV5-1
J gene: TRBJ2-7
D gene: TRBD1
CDR3 length: 13
clone size: .
CDR3 DNA: TGCGCCAGCAGCTCCGGGACAGGGGGCGAGCAGTACTTC
CDR3 protein: CASSSGTGGEQYF

V gene: TRBV27
J gene: TRBJ2-7
D gene: TRBD1
CDR3 length: 14
clone size: .
CDR3 DNA: TGTGCCAGCAGTTGGACAGGGCAGAACTACGAGCAGTACTTC
CDR3 protein: CASSWTGQNYEQYF

V gene: TRBV10-3
J gene: TRBJ1-2
D gene: .
CDR3 length: 13
clone size: .
CDR3 DNA: TGTGCCATCAGTGAGGACGGGAACTATGGCTACACCTTC
CDR3 protein: CAISEDGNYGYTF

V gene: TRBV5-1
J gene: TRBJ2-3
D gene: .
CDR3 length: 15
clone size: once
CDR3 DNA: TGCGCCAGCAGCTTGGATTGGGGGCGTCCAGATACGCAGTATTTT
CDR3 protein: CASSLDWGRPDTQYF

V gene: TRBV12-5
J gene: TRBJ2-3
D gene: TRBD2
CDR3 length: 13
clone size: .
CDR3 DNA: TGTGCTAGTGGTTTAGCGGGAGCAGATACGCAGTATTTT
CDR3 protein: CASGLAGADTQYF

V gene: TRBV5-4
J gene: TRBJ2-1
D gene: .
CDR3 length: 15
clone size: .
CDR3 DNA: TGTGCCAGCAGCCCCGACTATCTGGGGGGTAATGAGCAGTTCTTC
CDR3 protein: CASSPDYLGGNEQFF

V gene: TRBV7-3
J gene: TRBJ2-3
D gene: .
CDR3 length: 14
clone size: .
CDR3 DNA: TGTGCCAGCAGCTTAACTTTTTACACAGATACGCAGTATTTT
CDR3 protein: CASSLTFYTDTQYF

V gene: TRBV7-9
J gene: TRBJ2-2
D gene: TRBD1
CDR3 length: 15
clone size: .
CDR3 DNA: TGTGCCAGCAGCTTAGCGGGACAGGGAACCGGGGAGCTGTTTTTT
CDR3 protein: CASSLAGQGTGELFF

V gene: TRBV5-1
J gene: TRBJ1-1
D gene: .
CDR3 length: 12
clone size: .
CDR3 DNA: TGCGCCAGCAGCTTAAGGGGCACTGAAGCTTTCTTT
CDR3 protein: CASSLRGTEAFF

V gene: TRBV25-1
J gene: TRBJ1-1
D gene: .
CDR3 length: 14
clone size: .
CDR3 DNA: TGTGCCAGCGGTCCCGAGTGGGAGAACACTGAAGCTTTCTTT
CDR3 protein: CASGPEWENTEAFF

V gene: TRBV30
J gene: TRBJ1-1
D gene: .
CDR3 length: 14
clone size: once
CDR3 DNA: TGTGCCTGGAGTGTACTGTTGGGGCACACTGAAGCTTTCTTT
CDR3 protein: CAWSVLLGHTEAFF

V gene: TRBV9
J gene: TRBJ1-3
D gene: .
CDR3 length: 15
clone size: .
CDR3 DNA: TGTGCCAGCGGGCCGCCAGGGGTCTCTGGAAACACCATATATTTT
CDR3 protein: CASGPPGVSGNTIYF

V gene: TRBV30
J gene: TRBJ2-1
D gene: .
CDR3 length: 11
clone size: .
CDR3 DNA: TGTGCCTGGAGTGTAAACAATGAGCAGTTCTTC
CDR3 protein: CAWSVNNEQFF

V gene: TRBV5-8
J gene: TRBJ1-5
D gene: .
CDR3 length: 15
clone size: .
CDR3 DNA: TGTGCCAGCAGCTTGGCAGTTGGTACCAATCAGCCCCAGCATTTT
CDR3 protein: CASSLAVGTNQPQHF

V gene: TRBV19
J gene: TRBJ2-5
D gene: .
CDR3 length: 13
clone size: .
CDR3 DNA: TGTGCCAGTAGTATAGGCCTAAAAGAGACCCAGTACTTC
CDR3 protein: CASSIGLKETQYF

V gene: TRBV29-1
J gene: TRBJ1-5
D gene: .
CDR3 length: 12
clone size: .
CDR3 DNA: TGCAGCGTTTTGACAGCGCAATCGGCCCAGCATTTT
CDR3 protein: CSVLTAQSAQHF

V gene: TRBV19
J gene: TRBJ1-5
D gene: .
CDR3 length: 16
clone size: .
CDR3 DNA: TGTGCCAGTAGTATGTGGGCCGGAGCCTCCAATCAGCCCCAGCATTTT
CDR3 protein: CASSMWAGASNQPQHF

V gene: TRBV30
J gene: TRBJ2-2
D gene: .
CDR3 length: 13
clone size: .
CDR3 DNA: TGTGCCTGGAGTGCCACGCTCACCGGGGAGCTGTTTTTT
CDR3 protein: CAWSATLTGELFF

V gene: TRBV9
J gene: TRBJ2-1
D gene: TRBD2
CDR3 length: 15
clone size: few
CDR3 DNA: TGTGCCAGCAGCGCAACTAGCGGGAGAGGCAATGAGCAGTTCTTC
CDR3 protein: CASSATSGRGNEQFF

V gene: TRBV5-1
J gene: TRBJ1-4
D gene: .
CDR3 length: 13
clone size: .
CDR3 DNA: TGCGCCAGCAGCCCAGGACCGGATGAAAAACTGTTTTTT
CDR3 protein: CASSPGPDEKLFF

V gene: TRBV5-6
J gene: TRBJ1-4
D gene: .
CDR3 length: 16
clone size: .
CDR3 DNA: TGTGCCAGCAGCCGGGGACTGCTTGGAGTTAATGAAAAACTGTTTTTT
CDR3 protein: CASSRGLLGVNEKLFF

V gene: TRBV2
J gene: TRBJ1-5
D gene: TRBD1
CDR3 length: 16
clone size: .
CDR3 DNA: TGTGCCAGCAGTGCCCGGGACAGGGGGCGCCAACAGCCCCAGCATTTT
CDR3 protein: CASSARDRGRQQPQHF

V gene: TRBV7-9
J gene: TRBJ2-5
D gene: .
CDR3 length: 16
clone size: .
CDR3 DNA: TGTGCCACAAAACCTAGGCCAGGACTAAAAGTAGAGACCCAGTACTTC
CDR3 protein: CATKPRPGLKVETQYF

V gene: TRBV15
J gene: TRBJ2-7
D gene: TRBD1
CDR3 length: 15
clone size: .
CDR3 DNA: TGTGCCACCAGCACTCGGACAGGGGGCGGCGACGAGCAGTACTTC
CDR3 protein: CATSTRTGGGDEQYF

V gene: TRBV11-2
J gene: TRBJ2-2
D gene: .
CDR3 length: 14
clone size: .
CDR3 DNA: TGTGCCAGCACCCCTAGCGCTACTGGCGGGGAGCTGTTTTTT
CDR3 protein: CASTPSATGGELFF

V gene: TRBV10-1
J gene: TRBJ1-2
D gene: .
CDR3 length: 13
clone size: .
CDR3 DNA: TGCGGCAGGTGCTCGGGGGGGTTTGGTGGCTACACCTTC
CDR3 protein: CGRCSGGFGGYTF

V gene: TRBV10-1
J gene: TRBJ2-7
D gene: .
CDR3 length: 12
clone size: .
CDR3 DNA: TGCGCCAGCATGAGGGGCGGTCGGGAGCAGTACTTC
CDR3 protein: CASMRGGREQYF

V gene: TRBV7-8
J gene: TRBJ2-1
D gene: TRBD2
CDR3 length: 15
clone size: .
CDR3 DNA: TGTGCCAGCAGCTGGTCCGGGACTAACTACAATGAGCAGTTCTTC
CDR3 protein: CASSWSGTNYNEQFF

V gene: TRBV28
J gene: TRBJ1-6
D gene: TRBD1
CDR3 length: 16
clone size: .
CDR3 DNA: TGTGCCAGCAGCCCGCCCCGGACAGGGAGCAATTCACCCCTCCACTTT
CDR3 protein: CASSPPRTGSNSPLHF

V gene: TRBV6-1
J gene: TRBJ2-7
D gene: TRBD1
CDR3 length: 15
clone size: .
CDR3 DNA: TGTGCCAGCAGTGAACCTCGGACAGGGTACTACGAGCAGTACTTC
CDR3 protein: CASSEPRTGYYEQYF

V gene: TRBV28
J gene: TRBJ1-1
D gene: .
CDR3 length: 16
clone size: .
CDR3 DNA: TGTGCCAGCAGTTTACTGGGGGCGCTTAGAAGAACTGAAGCTTTCTTT
CDR3 protein: CASSLLGALRRTEAFF

V gene: TRBV4-1
J gene: TRBJ2-3
D gene: TRBD2
CDR3 length: 15
clone size: .
CDR3 DNA: TGCGCCAGCAGCCAAGAGGGCCAGCGGGGTTATACGCAGTATTTT
CDR3 protein: CASSQEGQRGYTQYF

V gene: TRBV18
J gene: TRBJ2-2
D gene: TRBD1
CDR3 length: 16
clone size: .
CDR3 DNA: TGTGCCAGCTCACCGATGACAGGGGGCAGGACCGGGGAGCTGTTTTTT
CDR3 protein: CASSPMTGGRTGELFF

V gene: TRBV6-5
J gene: TRBJ2-1
D gene: .
CDR3 length: 15
clone size: .
CDR3 DNA: TGTGCCAGCAGACCAGGTGGGGTAAGGTTCAATGAGCAGTTCTTC
CDR3 protein: CASRPGGVRFNEQFF

V gene: TRBV28
J gene: TRBJ1-1
D gene: .
CDR3 length: 11
clone size: .
CDR3 DNA: TGTGCCAGCATGAAGCACACTGAAGCTTTCTTT
CDR3 protein: CASMKHTEAFF